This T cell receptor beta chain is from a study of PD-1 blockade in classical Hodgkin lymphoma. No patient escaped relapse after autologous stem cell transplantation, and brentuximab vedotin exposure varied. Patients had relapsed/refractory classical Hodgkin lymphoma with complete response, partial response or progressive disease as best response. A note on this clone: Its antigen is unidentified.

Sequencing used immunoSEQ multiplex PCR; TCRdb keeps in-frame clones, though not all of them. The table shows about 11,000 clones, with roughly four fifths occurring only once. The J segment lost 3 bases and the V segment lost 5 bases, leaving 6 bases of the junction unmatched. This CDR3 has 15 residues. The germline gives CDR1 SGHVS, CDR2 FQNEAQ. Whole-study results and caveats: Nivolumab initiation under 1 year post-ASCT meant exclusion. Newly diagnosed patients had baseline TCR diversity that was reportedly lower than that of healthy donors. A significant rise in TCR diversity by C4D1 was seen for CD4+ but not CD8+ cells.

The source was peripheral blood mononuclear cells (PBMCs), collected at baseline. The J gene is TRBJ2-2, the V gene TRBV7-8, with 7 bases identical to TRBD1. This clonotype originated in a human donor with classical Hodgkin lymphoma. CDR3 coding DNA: TGTGCCAGCAGCCTTTTAGGGGGCGACACCGGGGAGCTGTTTTTT. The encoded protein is CASSLLGGDTGELFF.